A selection of T cell receptor beta chains follows, all from one sample in a study of T cells in tuberculosis. Using immunoSEQ multiplex PCR, the repertoire was profiled, and TCRdb retains in-frame clones only, with some absent. The sample carries more than 30,000 clones, 86% recorded once. Sequences were derived from PBMCs, sampled at tuberculosis diagnosis. The receptors were gathered from an adult with tuberculosis. The CDR3 runs from the conserved cysteine through the conserved F or W. Fields, in order: D gene, J gene, clone size, V gene, CDR3 DNA, CDR3 protein. The D gene is left open where the match is weak. Expanded clones get a size class; other rows say once, few or many, or leave the size out.

-,TRBJ1-1,-,TRBV30,TGTGCCTGGAGTCCACCAGACAACAAAGCTTTCTTT,CAWSPPDNKAFF
-,TRBJ2-4,-,TRBV18,TGTGCCAGCTCACCACCGTCCAGCGCTAATCTAGCCAAAAACATTCAGTACTTC,CASSPPSSANLAKNIQYF
-,TRBJ1-2,-,TRBV27,TGTGCCAGCAGTTTCACAGGGTGGGACTATGGCTACACCTTC,CASSFTGWDYGYTF
-,TRBJ2-2,-,TRBV5-1,TGCGCCAGCAGCCCGAGGGGGGGCCAGGACACCGGGGAGCTGTTTTTT,CASSPRGGQDTGELFF
-,TRBJ1-1,-,TRBV9,TGTGCCAGCAGCGTACATCAGAACACTGAAGCTTTCTTT,CASSVHQNTEAFF
-,TRBJ1-2,-,TRBV11-2,TGTGCCAGCAGCTTTACAGCGGGCTGGGAGGGTGGCTACACCTTC,CASSFTAGWEGGYTF
TRBD1,TRBJ1-4,-,TRBV18,TGTGCCAGCTCACCGGGACAGTATAATGAAAAACTGTTTTTT,CASSPGQYNEKLFF
TRBD2,TRBJ2-1,-,TRBV4-1,TGCGCCAGCAGCCCGAGGGGACTAGCGGGGGGGAGCTCCTACAATGAGCAGTTCTTC,CASSPRGLAGGSSYNEQFF
TRBD1,TRBJ1-6,-,TRBV5-1,TGCGCCAGCAGCTTGGCCGGACAGGGAATGGGGTATTCACCCCTCCACTTT,CASSLAGQGMGYSPLHF
TRBD2,TRBJ2-3,-,TRBV30,TGTGCCTGGAGCGCCGGGACTAGCGCAGATACGCAGTATTTT,CAWSAGTSADTQYF
TRBD2,TRBJ2-7,-,TRBV5-6,TGTGCCAGCAGCTTTGAACTAGCGGGAGTCTACGACGAGCAGTACTTC,CASSFELAGVYDEQYF
-,TRBJ2-1,-,TRBV18,TGTGCCAGCTCCCCATCAGGAACACAGAGCAATGAGCAGTTCTTC,CASSPSGTQSNEQFF
-,TRBJ2-5,-,TRBV10-3,TGTGCCATCAGGGACTATCAAGAGACCCAGTACTTC,CAIRDYQETQYF
-,TRBJ1-3,-,TRBV30,TGTGCCTGGAGTTCAGGGATAGGAAACACCATATATTTT,CAWSSGIGNTIYF
TRBD2,TRBJ2-1,-,TRBV7-2,TGTGCCAGCAGCCAAGGTAGCGGGAGGGGCTCCTACAATGAGCAGTTCTTC,CASSQGSGRGSYNEQFF
TRBD2,TRBJ2-3,-,TRBV7-8,TGTGCCAGCAGCTTAGCTGGGGAGACTAGCGGGAGGGCGGATACGCAGTATTTT,CASSLAGETSGRADTQYF
-,TRBJ1-2,-,TRBV15,TGTGCCACCAGCAGAGGGGGCGGGACTCCTATCGATGGCTACACCTTC,CATSRGGGTPIDGYTF
-,TRBJ2-7,-,TRBV4-1,TGCGCCACCGCTTCCCCCGGGGTTGGCGAGCAGTACTTC,CATASPGVGEQYF
-,TRBJ2-7,-,TRBV5-1,TGCGCCAGCAGCTTCGGAATTAGCGGTTACGAGCAGTACTTC,CASSFGISGYEQYF
TRBD2,TRBJ2-5,-,TRBV6-1,TGTGCCAGCAGTGAAGTACGGCTAGCGGGATGGGAGACCCAGTACTTC,CASSEVRLAGWETQYF
TRBD2,TRBJ2-7,-,TRBV5-1,TGCGCCAGCAGCTCGGGACTAGCGGAGCAGTACTTC,CASSSGLAEQYF
TRBD2,TRBJ2-3,-,TRBV5-6,TGTGCCAGCAGTCTCGGACTAGCGCGCACAGATACGCAGTATTTT,CASSLGLARTDTQYF
TRBD1,TRBJ1-2,-,TRBV19,TGTGCCAGTAGTATAGGGACAGGGACGGGCTATGGCTACACCTTC,CASSIGTGTGYGYTF
TRBD2,TRBJ2-2,-,TRBV5-1,TGCGCCAGCAGCGCCCCGGGACTAGCGGGAGGCACCGGGGAGCTGTTTTTT,CASSAPGLAGGTGELFF
-,TRBJ1-1,-,TRBV2,TGTGCCAGCAGAGCAGGGATAAACACTGAAGCTTTCTTT,CASRAGINTEAFF
TRBD1,TRBJ1-1,-,TRBV5-1,TGCGCCAGCAGCTTAAAGGGGGCGAACACTGAAGCTTTCTTT,CASSLKGANTEAFF
-,TRBJ1-1,-,TRBV4-1,TGCGCCAGCAGCCAAGGAACCGGGACACTGAACACTGAAGCTTTCTTT,CASSQGTGTLNTEAFF
TRBD1,TRBJ2-1,once,TRBV15,TGTGCCACCAGCCGGAACAGGGGTGGCGATGAGCAGTTCTTC,CATSRNRGGDEQFF
TRBD2,TRBJ2-2,-,TRBV12-5,TGTGCTAGTGGGATCCCCTTAGCGGGAGGGTCCGGGGAGCTGTTTTTT,CASGIPLAGGSGELFF
TRBD1,TRBJ2-7,-,TRBV6-6,TGTGCCAGCAGTCCCAGACAGGGGTCAGCCTACGAGCAGTACTTC,CASSPRQGSAYEQYF
TRBD2,TRBJ2-5,-,TRBV7-6,TGCTCCACTACTTTAGCGGGGGGGCAAGAGACCCAGTACTTC,CSTTLAGGQETQYF
-,TRBJ2-1,-,TRBV7-3,TGTGCCAGCAGCCAAGAGGGACTTGTCTACAATGAGCAGTTCTTC,CASSQEGLVYNEQFF
-,TRBJ2-3,-,TRBV6-5,TGTGCCAGCAGCCCTACTAACACAGATACGCAGTATTTT,CASSPTNTDTQYF
TRBD2,TRBJ2-5,-,TRBV5-1,TGCGCCAGCAGCTTGGGAGTGATTAGCGGGGGGGCCTCATCAGAGACCCAGTACTTC,CASSLGVISGGASSETQYF
TRBD1,TRBJ2-7,once,TRBV11-1,TGTGCCAGCAGCGCCCGCAGGGGGCGAAGCTCCTACGAGCAGTACTTC,CASSARRGRSSYEQYF
TRBD1,TRBJ2-1,few,TRBV9,TGTGCCAGCAGCGTCGGACAGGGGGGAGCTTTCTCCTACAATGAGCAGTTCTTC,CASSVGQGGAFSYNEQFF
TRBD1,TRBJ2-3,-,TRBV7-2,TGTGCCAGCAGCACTCGACAGGGAACCGATACGCAGTATTTT,CASSTRQGTDTQYF
TRBD1,TRBJ1-1,-,TRBV6-5,TGTGCCAGCAGCCGGACAGGGGGCGGGAACACTGAAGCTTTCTTT,CASSRTGGGNTEAFF
TRBD1,TRBJ2-1,-,TRBV5-1,TGCGCCAGCAGCCTCCAGGACAGGGTTAAAGATGAGCAGTTCTTC,CASSLQDRVKDEQFF
TRBD2,TRBJ2-3,-,TRBV19,TGTGCCAGTACCTCGACTAGCCCAGACACAGATACGCAGTATTTT,CASTSTSPDTDTQYF
TRBD1,TRBJ2-7,-,TRBV25-1,TGTGCCAGCAGAAAGGGACAGGCCAGCTCCTACGAGCAGTACTTC,CASRKGQASSYEQYF
TRBD1,TRBJ1-5,-,TRBV7-4,TGTGCCAGCAGTCGGGACAGAAGCAGCAATCAGCCCCAGCATTTT,CASSRDRSSNQPQHF
-,TRBJ1-4,-,TRBV18,TGTGCCAGCTCACCCGGGGGACCGGAGAAACTGTTTTTT,CASSPGGPEKLFF
TRBD1,TRBJ1-2,-,TRBV5-4,TGTGCCAGCAGGAGGACAGGGGGGGAAAGAGGCTACACCTTC,CASRRTGGERGYTF
TRBD2,TRBJ2-1,-,TRBV2,TGTGCCAGTAGCGGGGGGGGAGGCTCCTACAATGAGCAGTTCTTC,CASSGGGGSYNEQFF
-,TRBJ2-5,-,TRBV4-2,TGTGCCAGCAGCCAAGCTAGGAGTCTTCAAGAGACCCAGTACTTC,CASSQARSLQETQYF